The present T cell receptor (beta chain) was sequenced within a study of post-analysis software for immune sequencing data. For the study at large: Multiple sclerosis in the patients followed relapsing-remitting, secondary progressive and progressive-relapsing courses.

Findings and caveats of the study: When the samples were clustered directly with F measure, those that had been prepared in the same batch showed strong co-clustering. For normalized Chao1 diversity, multiple sclerosis patients scored significantly lower than controls did.

Unique molecular identifiers were present in the TCR beta cDNA libraries. Starting from roughly 1.1 to 9.2 million T cells, the study yielded roughly 0.5 million cDNA molecules. A single record per CDR3 protein comes from TCRdb applying MiXCR to the PCR reads. The sample lists hundreds of thousands of distinct CDR3 sequences; over 45% were seen once. Concerning this clonotype itself: Its cognate antigen is unknown.

Specimen: blood. This clonotype was obtained from a girl aged 2-15 years with multiple sclerosis.

The CDR3 DNA reads TGCGCCAGCAGCCGTCTCCCGGGAGTTGAGCAGTTCTTC. Translation gives CASSRLPGVEQFF. This chain connects TRBV4-3 to TRBJ2-1; D is perhaps TRBD2 (6 bases). Germline V CDR1 and CDR2: LGHNA, YSLEER. The CDR3 is 13 residues long. V lost 4 bases to trimming and J lost 9 bases, with 13 bases between them.